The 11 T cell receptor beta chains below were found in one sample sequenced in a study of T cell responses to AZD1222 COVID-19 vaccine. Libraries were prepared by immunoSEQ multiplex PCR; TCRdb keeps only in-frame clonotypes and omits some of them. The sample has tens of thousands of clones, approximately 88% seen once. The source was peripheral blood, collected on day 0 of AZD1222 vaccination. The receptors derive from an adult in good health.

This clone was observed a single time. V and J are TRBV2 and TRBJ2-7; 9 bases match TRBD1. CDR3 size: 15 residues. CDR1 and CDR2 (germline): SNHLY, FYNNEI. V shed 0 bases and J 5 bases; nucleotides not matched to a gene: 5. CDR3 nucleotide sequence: TGTGCCAGCAGTGAAGCCCTGACAGGGGGGGACGAGCAGTACTTC. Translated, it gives CASSEALTGGDEQYF.

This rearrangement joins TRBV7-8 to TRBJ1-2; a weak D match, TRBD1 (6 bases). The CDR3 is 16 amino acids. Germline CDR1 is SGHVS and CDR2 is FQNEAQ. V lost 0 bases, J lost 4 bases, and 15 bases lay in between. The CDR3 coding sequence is TGTGCCAGCAGCTTAGCGACTTCGGGGGCCCTCTATGGCTACACCTTC. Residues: CASSLATSGALYGYTF.

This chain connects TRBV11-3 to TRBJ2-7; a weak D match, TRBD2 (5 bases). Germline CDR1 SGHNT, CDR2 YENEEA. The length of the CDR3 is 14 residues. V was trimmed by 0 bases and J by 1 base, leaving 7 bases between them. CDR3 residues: CASSLDSGSYEQYF. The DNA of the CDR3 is TGTGCCAGCAGCTTAGACTCGGGGTCCTACGAGCAGTACTTC.

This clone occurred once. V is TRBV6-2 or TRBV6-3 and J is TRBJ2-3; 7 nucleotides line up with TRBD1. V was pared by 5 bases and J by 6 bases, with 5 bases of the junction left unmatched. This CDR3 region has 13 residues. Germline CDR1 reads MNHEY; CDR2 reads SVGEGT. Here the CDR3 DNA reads TGTGCCAGCAGTAACAGGGGCGAGGATACGCAGTATTTT. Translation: CASSNRGEDTQYF.

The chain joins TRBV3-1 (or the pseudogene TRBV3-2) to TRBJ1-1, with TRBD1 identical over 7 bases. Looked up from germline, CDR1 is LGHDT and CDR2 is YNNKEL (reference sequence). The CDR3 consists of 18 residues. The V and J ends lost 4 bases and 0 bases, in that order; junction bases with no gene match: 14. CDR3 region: CASSLMGPPGQMNTEAFF. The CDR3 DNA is TGTGCCAGCAGCCTTATGGGACCACCGGGACAGATGAACACTGAAGCTTTCTTT.

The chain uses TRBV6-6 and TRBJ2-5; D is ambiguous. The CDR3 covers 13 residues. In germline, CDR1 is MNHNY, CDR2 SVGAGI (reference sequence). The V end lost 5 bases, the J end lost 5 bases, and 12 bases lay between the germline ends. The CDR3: CASSRRVGETQYF. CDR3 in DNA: TGTGCCAGCAGTCGACGGGTTGGTGAGACCCAGTACTTC.

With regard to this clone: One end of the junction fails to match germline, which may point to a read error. The CDR3 bases are TGCAGCGTGGAAGACACGAACACTGAAGCTTTCTTT. This gives the protein CSVEDTNTEAFF. The chain carries TRBV29-1 and TRBJ1-1, with D uncertain. The germline V gene has CDR1 SQVTM and CDR2 ANQGSEA. CDR3 length equals 12 residues.

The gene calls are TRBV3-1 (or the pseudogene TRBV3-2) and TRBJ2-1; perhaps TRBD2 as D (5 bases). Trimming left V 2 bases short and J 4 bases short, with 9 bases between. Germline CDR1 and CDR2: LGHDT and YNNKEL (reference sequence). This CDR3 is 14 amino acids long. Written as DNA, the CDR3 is TGTGCCAGCAGCCAACCACGAGGGTACAATGAGCAGTTCTTC. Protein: CASSQPRGYNEQFF.

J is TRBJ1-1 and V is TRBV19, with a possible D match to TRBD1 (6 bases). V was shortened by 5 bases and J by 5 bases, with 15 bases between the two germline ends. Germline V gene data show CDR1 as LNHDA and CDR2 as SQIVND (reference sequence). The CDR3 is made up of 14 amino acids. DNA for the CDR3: TGTGCCAGTAGTGAACAGGGCCTGAGAACTGAAGCTTTCTTT. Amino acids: CASSEQGLRTEAFF. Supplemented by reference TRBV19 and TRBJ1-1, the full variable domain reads DGGITQSPKYLFRKEGQNVTLSCEQNLNHDAMYWYRQDPGQGLRLIYYSQIVNDFQKGDIAEGYSVSREKKESFPLTVTSAQKNPTAFYLCASSEQGLRTEAFFGQGTRLTVV.

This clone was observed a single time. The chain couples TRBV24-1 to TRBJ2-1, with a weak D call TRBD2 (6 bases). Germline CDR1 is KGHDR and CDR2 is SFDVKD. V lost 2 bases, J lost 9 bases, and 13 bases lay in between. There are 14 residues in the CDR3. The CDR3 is CATSDSSTRPEQFF. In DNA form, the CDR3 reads TGTGCCACCAGTGATTCTTCGACTAGACCTGAGCAGTTCTTC.

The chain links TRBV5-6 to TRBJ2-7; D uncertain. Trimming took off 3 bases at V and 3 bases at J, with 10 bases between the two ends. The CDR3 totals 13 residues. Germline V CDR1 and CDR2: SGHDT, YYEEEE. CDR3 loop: CASSSFDLYEQYF. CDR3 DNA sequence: TGTGCCAGCAGCTCGTTTGACCTCTACGAGCAGTACTTC.